The rows below give T cell receptor beta chains drawn from one sample of a study of shared clonotypes between healthy human individuals. TCRdb's copy holds only in-frame clones and misses some; the assay was immunoSEQ multiplex PCR. The sample has about 960,000 clones, about three quarters seen once; the top ten hold about 1.5%. The sequencing sample was made of memory CD4+ T cells sorted from blood. Source of these receptors: a man aged 18 to 29 in good health. CDR3s leave out the opening cysteine and the closing phenylalanine or tryptophan. For some rows the clone size is stated as once, few or many, or as a class when expanded; others skip it.

V gene: TRBV7-9
clone size: NA
CDR3 protein: ASSFSQGDTNQPQH

V gene: TRBV5-1
clone size: NA
CDR3 protein: ASSLDGAANTGELF

V gene: TRBV5-1
clone size: many
CDR3 protein: ASSLALPSSGVEQY

V gene: TRBV10-3
clone size: NA
CDR3 protein: AISNTSSYNEQF

V gene: TRBV6-1
clone size: NA
CDR3 protein: ASSGTLAGLYEQY

V gene: TRBV5-1
clone size: NA
CDR3 protein: ASSYTTGNTEAF

V gene: TRBV27
clone size: NA
CDR3 protein: ASSPSDRGDNEQF

V gene: TRBV30
clone size: NA
CDR3 protein: AWSALLAGPSHEQY

V gene: TRBV9
clone size: NA
CDR3 protein: ASSLLMNTGELF

V gene: TRBV5-1
clone size: NA
CDR3 protein: ASSLGTGGSPDTQY

V gene: TRBV9
clone size: NA
CDR3 protein: ASSSGTLGGNTIY

V gene: TRBV30
clone size: few
CDR3 protein: AWSVTGTFYGYT

V gene: TRBV6-5
clone size: NA
CDR3 protein: ASSFSREIASPLH

V gene: TRBV5-4
clone size: NA
CDR3 protein: ASSARTKRQETQY

V gene: TRBV7-2
clone size: NA
CDR3 protein: ASSLDLRKPQH

V gene: TRBV6-5
clone size: NA
CDR3 protein: ASRSQGLSNEKLF

V gene: TRBV18
clone size: NA
CDR3 protein: ASSPVQVNSGANVLT

V gene: TRBV7-3
clone size: NA
CDR3 protein: ASSRSGGATDTQY

V gene: TRBV2
clone size: NA
CDR3 protein: ASISALRGETQY

V gene: TRBV6-5
clone size: NA
CDR3 protein: ASGIGTLDSPLH

V gene: TRBV27
clone size: NA
CDR3 protein: ASSLAGQGGVH

V gene: TRBV6-1
clone size: NA
CDR3 protein: ASSVASLTNEKLF

V gene: TRBV30
clone size: NA
CDR3 protein: AWRGGRTPNQPQH

V gene: TRBV19
clone size: once
CDR3 protein: ASSKRTGGGYGYT

V gene: TRBV5-4
clone size: NA
CDR3 protein: ASSFTPTGVYNEQF

V gene: TRBV4-3
clone size: NA
CDR3 protein: ASSQALGQSNEKLF

V gene: TRBV6-5
clone size: few
CDR3 protein: ASTDPGGGAQH

V gene: TRBV18
clone size: NA
CDR3 protein: ASSPRGGPYEQY

V gene: TRBV14
clone size: NA
CDR3 protein: ASSQDRTVGETQY

V gene: TRBV7-3
clone size: NA
CDR3 protein: ASSPTPGYEQY

V gene: TRBV2
clone size: NA
CDR3 protein: ASRLTGGSLQETQY

V gene: TRBV5-1
clone size: few
CDR3 protein: ASSTGPNNEQF

V gene: TRBV30
clone size: few
CDR3 protein: AWSEGGSSNQPQH

V gene: TRBV15
clone size: NA
CDR3 protein: ATSRGGTQNTGELF

V gene: TRBV5-6
clone size: once
CDR3 protein: ASSSSGEQY

V gene: TRBV6-1
clone size: NA
CDR3 protein: ANRQSQGATF

V gene: TRBV6-5
clone size: NA
CDR3 protein: ASRQNRDTEAF

V gene: TRBV30
clone size: NA
CDR3 protein: AWCPGRTNTEAF

V gene: TRBV7-2
clone size: NA
CDR3 protein: ASSKDRGNTEAF

V gene: TRBV30
clone size: few
CDR3 protein: AWSASNTGFRY

V gene: TRBV18
clone size: NA
CDR3 protein: ASSPSGRSNEKLF

V gene: TRBV6-5
clone size: NA
CDR3 protein: ASRAQGTDTQY

V gene: TRBV30
clone size: NA
CDR3 protein: AWTEELDQPQH

V gene: TRBV5-4
clone size: many
CDR3 protein: ASSLFSPGQTQY

V gene: TRBV15
clone size: few
CDR3 protein: ATSRAIPNIQY

V gene: TRBV30
clone size: NA
CDR3 protein: AWTAPLRPEAF

V gene: TRBV4-3
clone size: NA
CDR3 protein: ASSQEGAATDTQY

V gene: TRBV5-1
clone size: many
CDR3 protein: ASSWGAGAYEQY

V gene: TRBV5-1
clone size: NA
CDR3 protein: ASSMGLAGSNTGELF

V gene: TRBV6-5
clone size: NA
CDR3 protein: ASREGDERKAF